Listed below are T cell receptor beta chains from one sample, sequenced in a study of cytomegalovirus exposure and HLA in healthy donors. TCRdb's table, derived via immunoSEQ multiplex PCR, lists solely in-frame clones and lacks some. The ten top clones account for 1% to 1.5%, within a sample of roughly 42,000 clones. The specimen sequenced was PBMCs. The receptors shown here come from a man aged 25-40 years in good health and CMV-seronegative. The CDR3 runs from the conserved cysteine through the conserved F or W.

v_gene | CDR3aa
TRBV4-2 | CASTKTSGRREQFF
TRBV7-2 | CASSPGGDQETQYF
TRBV4-3 | CASSPIQGFTNYGYTF
TRBV27 | CATRGGGRIYGYTF
TRBV27 | CASRTLGLSNEKLFF
TRBV4-2 | CASSQGLAGGPSTDTQYF
TRBV9 | CASSHGDRAYEQYF
TRBV7-2 | CASSRKTGGGNTEAFF
TRBV30 | CAWSVSRDTEQYF
TRBV4-3 | CASSQSLQGSHEQYF
TRBV7-2 | CASSLRAGGHEQYF
TRBV5-1 | CASSPERTAIYGYTF
TRBV7-2 | CASSYRRAGETQYF
TRBV25-1 | CASSELGGDTGELFF
TRBV7-9 | CASSLRRGRTEAFF
TRBV9 | CASSVTGGEQYF
TRBV15 | CATSREVPAYEQYF
TRBV19 | CASSTQGDSPLHF
TRBV18 | CASSPQGGRNTEAFF
TRBV5-1 | CASSFDRPNTGELFF
TRBV2 | CASRTGKGNYEQYF
TRBV4-3 | CASSQGQGAETQYF
TRBV29-1 | CSVPPALGYNSPLHF
TRBV6-1 | CASSATGIPQETQYF
TRBV9 | CASSGDRDNSPLHF
TRBV4-1 | CASSQVGGTETQYF
TRBV30 | CAWNYGFTDTQYF
TRBV29-1 | CSVGATSNTGELFF
TRBV4-1 | CASSQDRGGFTYEQYF
TRBV7-9 | CASSSAGSAPQHF
TRBV30 | CAWSVAGSTDTQYF
TRBV5-1 | CASRRELNTEAFF
TRBV30 | CAWSVQGADSPLHF
TRBV25-1 | CASSGAGNPYEQYF
TRBV6-5 | CASSYSGGSDNEQFF
TRBV7-2 | CASSPTTGKVFF
TRBV30 | CAWSLTRVRSF
TRBV7-8 | CASSFAAGELFF
TRBV18 | CASSLKGGDTGELFF
TRBV4-2 | CASSPHRGWETQYF
TRBV6-5 | CASSLNPRGGETQYF
TRBV4-3 | CASSQNRGYTEAFF
TRBV18 | CASSPPASAQETQYF
TRBV4-1 | CASSPTGIEETQYF
TRBV27 | CASSTGTNTGELFF
TRBV10-2 | CASRELQGSGYTF
TRBV30 | CAWRQGAGNYGYTF
TRBV5-1 | CASSLIGSSGETQYF
TRBV30 | CAWSSLRAGPAQPQHF
TRBV4-3 | CASSQLTGKNTEAFF
TRBV10-3 | CAISGGLASGRLYEQYF
TRBV5-1 | CASSWGLAGPGNEQFF
TRBV29-1 | CSGGGRDTEAFF
TRBV7-8 | CASSIPRGGYTF
TRBV4-1 | CASSHRPSGGTVNYGYTF
TRBV11-1 | CASSLRQGSYEQYF
TRBV28 | CASTPTALNTEAFF
TRBV27 | CASRTLVGYNYGYTF
TRBV4-3 | CASSQAGPGSSWDTEAFF
TRBV30 | CAWGYRASAFF